Sequencing of this TCR beta chain was carried out in a study of control samples from healthy donors and cancer patients. Assay used: immunoSEQ multiplex PCR; TCRdb lists only in-frame clones, some missing. Of about 150,000 clones listed, 85% to 95% were seen once; the top ten hold about 2.4%. The germline gives CDR1 MDHEN, CDR2 SYDVKM. The ends were cut back, 1 base at V and 4 bases at J, with 13 bases in the middle. The CDR3 length is 15 residues. The chain carries TRBV28 and TRBJ2-5; a weak D match, TRBD1 (6 bases). The sequence derives from a man in his fifties in good health. Sequenced sample: blood. The chain's CDR3 is CASSLSGAGVETQYF. CDR3 bases: TGTGCCAGCAGTTTATCAGGGGCCGGGGTAGAGACCCAGTACTTC.